Listed here are 18 T cell receptor beta chains from one sample, sequenced in a study of blood T cell repertoires in COVID-19. The assay was immunoSEQ multiplex PCR, and TCRdb's table has in-frame clones only and misses some. The repertoire includes under 200,000 clones, about nine tenths of them detected once, and roughly 0.8% sits in the top ten. Sequencing was carried out using PBMCs or T cells enriched from blood (not recorded which). The receptors here all came from a woman younger than 35 who had recovered from COVID-19.

As to this clone: Other DNA sequences in this specimen translate into the identical CDR3. V usage is TRBV2 and J usage is TRBJ2-7; no definite D call. There are 11 residues in the CDR3. The V end lost 6 bases, the J end lost 2 bases, and 5 bases lay between the germline ends. The V gene's germline CDR1 is SNHLY and CDR2 FYNNEI. In nucleotides, the CDR3 is TGTGCCAGCAGCCTTACCTACGAGCAGTACTTC. This sequence encodes CASSLTYEQYF.

V usage is TRBV19 and J usage is TRBJ2-3; TRBD1 matches 7 bases. Looked up from germline, CDR1 is LNHDA and CDR2 is SQIVND (reference sequence). After removal of 4 bases from V and 2 bases from J, the junction contained 3 bases not matched to a gene. The length of the CDR3 is 14 residues. Written as DNA, the CDR3 is TGTGCCAGTAGTAGGGGGACAGTCACAGATACGCAGTATTTT. As protein: CASSRGTVTDTQYF.

V usage is TRBV5-1 and J usage is TRBJ2-3; 9 nucleotides line up with TRBD2. There are 16 residues in the CDR3. In germline, CDR1 is SGHRS, CDR2 YFSETQ. Trimming removed 4 bases from V and 2 bases from J; junction bases left unmatched: 8. CDR3 loop: CASSTPLAGPTDTQYF. CDR3 coding DNA: TGCGCCAGCAGCACCCCACTAGCGGGCCCCACAGATACGCAGTATTTT.

The chain joins TRBV7-9 to TRBJ2-5, with 7 bases lining up with TRBD1. V gave up 5 bases and J gave up 5 bases; unmatched junction bases: 14. From germline, CDR1 is SEHNR and CDR2 FQNEAQ (reference sequence). This CDR3 has 16 amino acids. The CDR3, as DNA: TGTGCCAGCAGCCCAATCGACAGGGCGGGCGGGGAGACCCAGTACTTC. Residues: CASSPIDRAGGETQYF.

The rearrangement links TRBV3-1 (or the pseudogene TRBV3-2) to TRBJ2-3, with 11 bases fitting TRBD2. Trimming at V came to 5 bases and at J to 5 bases, leaving 9 bases not matched to a gene. The CDR3 has 16 amino acids. Germline-derived CDR1 and CDR2 are LGHDT and YNNKEL (reference sequence). The CDR3 region has the DNA TGTGCCAGCAGCGACGGGACTAGCGGAGACAGAGATACGCAGTATTTT. Translated, it gives CASSDGTSGDRDTQYF.

The rearrangement links TRBV4-1 to TRBJ2-3, with 9 bases lining up with TRBD2. Germline trimming cut 2 bases from V and 6 bases from J; bases unmatched to any gene: 9. The length of the CDR3 is 16 residues. CDR1 MGHRA and CDR2 YSYEKL come from the germline V gene. DNA for the CDR3: TGCGCCAGCAGCCAATCTACGGGCGGGAGGGCGGATACGCAGTATTTT. Amino acids: CASSQSTGGRADTQYF.

The chain has TRBV28 and TRBJ1-6; D remains unclear. Germline V CDR1 and CDR2: MDHEN, SYDVKM. Trimming pared 6 bases from V and 6 bases from J, leaving 12 bases between. The CDR3 covers 14 residues. CDR3: CASREITANSPLHF. Here the CDR3 DNA reads TGTGCCAGCAGGGAAATTACAGCTAATTCACCCCTCCACTTT.

Judged by abundance, this clone is medium-sized. This sample includes further DNA sequences coding for the same CDR3. The rearrangement joins TRBV2 to TRBJ1-1; D is undetermined. The V gene lost 5 bases and the J gene lost 1 base, with 5 bases spanning the gap. CDR3 length: 12 amino acids. Germline CDR1 reads SNHLY; CDR2 reads FYNNEI. DNA for the CDR3: TGTGCCAGCAGTCGGGAGAACACTGAAGCTTTCTTT. Amino acid sequence: CASSRENTEAFF.

V usage is TRBV2 and J usage is TRBJ1-3; D is undetermined. Looked up from germline, CDR1 is SNHLY and CDR2 is FYNNEI. CDR3 size: 13 residues. In nucleotides, the CDR3 is TGTGCTTCAGGAGGGAGGGTAGAAAACACCATATATTTT. Encoded protein: CASGGRVENTIYF.

The chain couples TRBV10-3 to TRBJ2-3; the D is unclear. CDR1 and CDR2 (germline): ENHRY, SYGVKD. This CDR3 has 12 amino acids. Trimming removed 9 bases at V and 10 bases at J, with 17 bases between. The CDR3 loop is CAINHGSGAQYF. The CDR3 nucleotides read TGTGCCATTAACCACGGGTCTGGCGCGCAGTATTTT.

The chain employs TRBV29-1 and TRBJ2-5, with TRBD1 matching over 11 bases. This CDR3 spans 14 amino acids. V trimming: 6 bases; J trimming: 4 bases; junction bases outside the gene matches: 7. CDR1 is SQVTM, CDR2 ANQGSEA, per germline. In DNA form, the CDR3 reads TGCAGCGTCGCGGGACAGGGGGTGGTAGAGACCCAGTACTTC. Its translation: CSVAGQGVVETQYF.

The gene calls are TRBV14 and TRBJ2-2, with 8 bases matching TRBD1. V shed 1 base and J 6 bases; nucleotides not matched to a gene: 7. From germline, CDR1 is SGHDN and CDR2 FVKESK. The CDR3 consists of 16 residues. Here the CDR3 DNA reads TGTGCCAGCAGCCAAGTCGGGGGACAGGAGGCCGGGGAGCTGTTTTTT. It yields the protein CASSQVGGQEAGELFF. Full variable domain (remainder filled in from reference TRBV14 and TRBJ2-2): EAGVTQFPSHSVIEKGQTVTLRCDPISGHDNLYWYRRVMGKEIKFLLHFVKESKQDESGMPNNRFLAERTGGTYSTLKVQPAELEDSGVYFCASSQVGGQEAGELFFGEGSRLTVL.

This clone was recorded only once. This chain uses TRBV7-2 with TRBJ1-2, with 9 bases matching TRBD1. This CDR3 has 15 residues. The ends lost 4 bases at V and 5 bases at J; junction bases unmatched: 8. Germline V gene lookup returns CDR1 SGHTA and CDR2 FQGNSA. The CDR3: CASSSRPGQGYGYTF. The CDR3, as DNA: TGTGCCAGCAGCTCACGCCCGGGACAGGGTTATGGCTACACCTTC.

The gene calls are TRBV14 and TRBJ1-6; unclear D gene. Germline V lookup: CDR1 SGHDN, CDR2 FVKESK. V dropped 4 bases and J dropped 7 bases, with 5 bases sitting between them. The CDR3 sequence is 12 residues long. The CDR3 bases are TGTGCCAGCAGCCGCGCAAATTCACCCCTCCACTTT. It translates to CASSRANSPLHF.

This chain links TRBV6-2 or TRBV6-3 with TRBJ2-3; 10 bases are shared with TRBD2. V lost 2 bases, J lost 0 bases, and 2 bases stayed unmatched. Germline CDR1 MNHEY, CDR2 SVGEGT. The length of the CDR3 is 16 residues. The DNA of the CDR3 is TGTGCCAGCAGTTACCAACTAGCGGGAAGCACAGATACGCAGTATTTT. As protein: CASSYQLAGSTDTQYF.

As to this clone: Sequence at one end of the junction differs from germline and may be a read error. This chain joins TRBV11-2 and TRBJ2-7; possibly TRBD2 for D (5 bases). CDR3 length: 11 amino acids. CDR1 is SGHAT, CDR2 FQNNGV, per germline. The CDR3, as DNA: TGTGCCAGCAGCTTAATGAGGGAGTTTTCCTTC. Amino acids: CASSLMREFSF. The variable domain in full, with the rest retrieved from reference TRBV11-2 and TRBJ2-7, is EAGVAQSPRYKIIEKRQSVAFWCNPISGHATLYWYQQILGQGPKLLIQFQNNGVVDDSQLPKDRFSAERLKGVDSTLKIQPAKLEDSAVYLCASSLMREFSFGPGTRLTVT.

The genes are TRBV6-1 and TRBJ2-3; TRBD2 aligns across 7 bases. The CDR3 spans 16 residues. The V segment lost 4 bases and the J segment 4 bases; nucleotides outside the gene matches: 11. Germline lookup yields CDR1 MNHNS and CDR2 SASEGT. The CDR3 is CASSGLGGGPSDTQYF. CDR3 bases: TGTGCCAGCAGTGGTCTTGGGGGAGGGCCCTCAGATACGCAGTATTTT.

The V gene is TRBV27, the J gene TRBJ1-2; D is unresolved. V dropped 2 bases and J dropped 3 bases, with 10 bases sitting between them. The germline V gene encodes CDR1 MNHEY and CDR2 SMNVEV (reference sequence). This CDR3 is built from 14 residues. The CDR3 sequence: CASSLVGGDYGYTF. CDR3 bases: TGTGCCAGCAGTTTAGTCGGCGGTGACTATGGCTACACCTTC.